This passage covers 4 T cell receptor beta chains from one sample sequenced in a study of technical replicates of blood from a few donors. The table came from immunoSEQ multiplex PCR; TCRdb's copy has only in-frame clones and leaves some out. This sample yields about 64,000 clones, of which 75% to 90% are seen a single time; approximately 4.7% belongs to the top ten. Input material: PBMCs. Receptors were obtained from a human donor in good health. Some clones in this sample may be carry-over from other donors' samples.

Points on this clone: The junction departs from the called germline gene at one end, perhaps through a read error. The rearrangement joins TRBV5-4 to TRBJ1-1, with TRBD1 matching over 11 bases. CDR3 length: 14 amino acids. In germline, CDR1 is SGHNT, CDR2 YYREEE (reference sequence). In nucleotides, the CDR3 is TGCGCCAGCAGCTTAGGGACAGGGGGTGCTGAAGCTTTCTTT. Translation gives CASSLGTGGAEAFF.

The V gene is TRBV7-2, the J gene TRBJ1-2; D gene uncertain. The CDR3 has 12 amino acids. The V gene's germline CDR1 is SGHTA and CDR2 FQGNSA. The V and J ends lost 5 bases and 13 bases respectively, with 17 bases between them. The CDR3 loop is CASSPRRGGPTF. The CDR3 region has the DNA TGTGCCAGCAGCCCCCGACGGGGAGGACCCACCTTC.

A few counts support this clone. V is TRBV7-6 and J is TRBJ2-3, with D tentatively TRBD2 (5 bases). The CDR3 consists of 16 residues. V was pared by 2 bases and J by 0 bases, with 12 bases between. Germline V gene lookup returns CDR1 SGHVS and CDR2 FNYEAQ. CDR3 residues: CASSLSSSGSTDTQYF. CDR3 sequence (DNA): TGTGCCAGCAGCTTATCGTCCTCGGGGAGCACAGATACGCAGTATTTT.

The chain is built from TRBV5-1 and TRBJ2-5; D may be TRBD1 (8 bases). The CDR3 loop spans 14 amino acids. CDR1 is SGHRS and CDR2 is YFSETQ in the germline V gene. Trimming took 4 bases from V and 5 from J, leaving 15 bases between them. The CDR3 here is CASSPDRGGETQYF. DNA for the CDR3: TGCGCCAGCAGCCCAGACAGGGGAGGGGAGACCCAGTACTTC. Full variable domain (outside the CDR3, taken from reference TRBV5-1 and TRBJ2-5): KAGVTQTPRYLIKTRGQQVTLSCSPISGHRSVSWYQQTPGQGLQFLFEYFSETQRNKGNFPGRFSGRQFSNSRSEMNVSTLELGDSALYLCASSPDRGGETQYFGPGTRLLVL.